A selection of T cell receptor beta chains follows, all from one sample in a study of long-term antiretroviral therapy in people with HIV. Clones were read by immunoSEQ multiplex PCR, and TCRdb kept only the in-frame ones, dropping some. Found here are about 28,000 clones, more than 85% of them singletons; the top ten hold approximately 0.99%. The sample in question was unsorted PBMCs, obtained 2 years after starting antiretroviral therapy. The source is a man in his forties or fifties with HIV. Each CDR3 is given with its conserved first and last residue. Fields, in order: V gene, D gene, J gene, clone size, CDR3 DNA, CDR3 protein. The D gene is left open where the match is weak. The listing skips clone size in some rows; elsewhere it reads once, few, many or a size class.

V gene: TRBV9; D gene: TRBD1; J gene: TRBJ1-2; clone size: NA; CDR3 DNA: TGTGCCAGCAGCGTAGACGACAGGGGGTTCTATGGCTACACCTTC; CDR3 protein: CASSVDDRGFYGYTF
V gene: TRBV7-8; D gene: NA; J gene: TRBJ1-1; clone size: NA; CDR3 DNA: TGTGCCAGCAGCTTATCTACTTATCGGAACACTGAAGCTTTCTTT; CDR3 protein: CASSLSTYRNTEAFF
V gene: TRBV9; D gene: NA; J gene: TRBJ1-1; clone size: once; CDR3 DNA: TGTGCCAGCAGCGCATTACCGATAATGAACACTGAAGCTTTCTTT; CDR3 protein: CASSALPIMNTEAFF
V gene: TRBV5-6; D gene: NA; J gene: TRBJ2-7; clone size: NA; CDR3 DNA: TGTGCCAGCGGCGTGTCCCGCTCCTACGAGCAGTACTTC; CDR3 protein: CASGVSRSYEQYF
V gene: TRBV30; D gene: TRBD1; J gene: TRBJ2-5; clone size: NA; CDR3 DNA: TGTGCCTGGAGTCCGTTGGACAGGGGAGGAGGGGAGACCCAGTACTTC; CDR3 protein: CAWSPLDRGGGETQYF
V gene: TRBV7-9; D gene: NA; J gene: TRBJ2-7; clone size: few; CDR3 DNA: TGTGCCAGCAGCCCGGGGTCGCTCGAGCAGTACTTC; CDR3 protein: CASSPGSLEQYF
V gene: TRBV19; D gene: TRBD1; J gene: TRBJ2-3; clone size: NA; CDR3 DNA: TGTGCCAGTACAGGGGGAGATACGCAGTATTTT; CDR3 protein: CASTGGDTQYF
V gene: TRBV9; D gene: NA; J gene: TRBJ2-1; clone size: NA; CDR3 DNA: TGTGCCAGCAGCGTATCCCACAGTTACCTCAATGAGCAGTTCTTC; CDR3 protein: CASSVSHSYLNEQFF
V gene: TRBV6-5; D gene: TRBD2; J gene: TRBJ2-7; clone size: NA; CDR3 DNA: TGTGCCAGCAGGAACGGGGGGGGCCCGCACGAGCAGTACTTC; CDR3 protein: CASRNGGGPHEQYF
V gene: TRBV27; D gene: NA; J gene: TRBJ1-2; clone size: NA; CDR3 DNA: TGTGCCAGCACTGAGAGAAATGGGTATGGTTACACCTTC; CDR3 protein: CASTERNGYGYTF
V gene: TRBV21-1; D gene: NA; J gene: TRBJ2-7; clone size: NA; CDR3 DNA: TGTGCCAGCAGCAAAAGGGGTAGCTCCTACGAGCAGTACTTC; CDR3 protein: CASSKRGSSYEQYF
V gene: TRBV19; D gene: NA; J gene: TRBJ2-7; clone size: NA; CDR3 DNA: TGTGCCAGTAGTGGAGAACGCGAGCAGTACTTC; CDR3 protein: CASSGEREQYF
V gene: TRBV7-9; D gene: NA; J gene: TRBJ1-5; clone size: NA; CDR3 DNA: TGTGCCAGCAGCTCCGACGGGCTAAATCAGCCCCAGCATTTT; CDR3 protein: CASSSDGLNQPQHF
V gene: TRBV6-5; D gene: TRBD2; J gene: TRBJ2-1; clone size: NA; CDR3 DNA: TGTGCCAGCAGTTTAGCGGGGGGCTACTACAATGAGCAGTTCTTC; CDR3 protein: CASSLAGGYYNEQFF
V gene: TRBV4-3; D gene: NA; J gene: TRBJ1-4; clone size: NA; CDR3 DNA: TGCGCCAGCAGCCAACGAGGCAGGGGAAATGAAAAACTGTTTTTT; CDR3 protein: CASSQRGRGNEKLFF
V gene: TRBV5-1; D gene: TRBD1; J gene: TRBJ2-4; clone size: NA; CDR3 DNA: TGCGCCAGCAGCCCTAGTCCCGGGACAGGTCTCAAAAACATTCAGTACTTC; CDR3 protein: CASSPSPGTGLKNIQYF
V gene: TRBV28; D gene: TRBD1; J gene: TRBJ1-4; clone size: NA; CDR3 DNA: TGTGCCAGCAGTACAGGGGTCGGTGAAAAACTGTTTTTT; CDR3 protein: CASSTGVGEKLFF
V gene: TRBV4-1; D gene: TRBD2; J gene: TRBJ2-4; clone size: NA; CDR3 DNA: TGCGCCAGCAGCCAAGTCGGACTAGCGGGAGCCAAAAACATTCAGTACTTC; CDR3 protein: CASSQVGLAGAKNIQYF
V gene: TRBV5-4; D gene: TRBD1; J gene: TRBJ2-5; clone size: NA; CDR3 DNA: TGTGCCAGCAGCTCCGGGACAGTCAAAGAGACCCAGTACTTC; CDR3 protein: CASSSGTVKETQYF
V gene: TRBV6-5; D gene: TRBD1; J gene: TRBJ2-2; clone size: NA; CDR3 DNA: TGTGCCAGCTTATCCCGGACAGGGCGCGCCGGGGAGCTGTTTTTT; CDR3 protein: CASLSRTGRAGELFF
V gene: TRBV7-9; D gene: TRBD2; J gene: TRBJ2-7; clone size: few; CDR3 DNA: TGTGCCAGCAGCTCCCCCTCTAGCGGGGGCTCCTACGAGCAGTACTTC; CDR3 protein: CASSSPSSGGSYEQYF
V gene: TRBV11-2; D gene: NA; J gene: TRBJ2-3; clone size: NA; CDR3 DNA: TGTGCCAGCAGCTTCTGGGATACGCAGTATTTT; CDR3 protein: CASSFWDTQYF
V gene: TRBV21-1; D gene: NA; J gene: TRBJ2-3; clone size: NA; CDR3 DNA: TGTGCCAGCAGCACAGCCGTCCCCCGTTCAGGTACGCAGTATTTT; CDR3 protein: CASSTAVPRSGTQYF
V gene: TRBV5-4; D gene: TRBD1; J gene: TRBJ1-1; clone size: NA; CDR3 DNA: TGTGCCAGCAGCTCGATACCGGGACAGATGAACACTGAAGCTTTCTTT; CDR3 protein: CASSSIPGQMNTEAFF
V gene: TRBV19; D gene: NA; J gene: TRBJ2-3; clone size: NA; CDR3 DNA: TGTGCCAGTAGTAAGGGCTCCGGCACAGATACGCAGTATTTT; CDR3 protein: CASSKGSGTDTQYF
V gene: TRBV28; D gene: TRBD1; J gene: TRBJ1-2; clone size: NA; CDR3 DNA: TGTGCCAGCAGTTTGTACAGGGGGGTCGGCTACACCTTC; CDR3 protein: CASSLYRGVGYTF
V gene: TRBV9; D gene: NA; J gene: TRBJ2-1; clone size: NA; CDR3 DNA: TGTGCCAGCAGCGGGGCCTCCCGGGAGCAGTTCTTC; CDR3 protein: CASSGASREQFF
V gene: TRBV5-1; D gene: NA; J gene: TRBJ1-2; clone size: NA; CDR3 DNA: TGCGCCAGCAACAGGGTCCCTTCTTACGGCTACACCTTC; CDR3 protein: CASNRVPSYGYTF
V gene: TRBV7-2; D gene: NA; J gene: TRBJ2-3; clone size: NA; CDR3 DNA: TGTGCCAGCAGCCTTGACACAGATACGCAGTATTTT; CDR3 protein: CASSLDTDTQYF
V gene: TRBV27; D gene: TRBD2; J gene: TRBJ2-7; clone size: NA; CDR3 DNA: TGTGCCAGCAGTTTGGGAGGGACGATTAACGAGCAGTACTTC; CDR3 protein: CASSLGGTINEQYF
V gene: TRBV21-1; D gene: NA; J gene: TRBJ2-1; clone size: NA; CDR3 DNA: TGTGCCACTCGTGAACAGTACACAATTAGTGAGCAGTTCTTC; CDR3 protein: CATREQYTISEQFF
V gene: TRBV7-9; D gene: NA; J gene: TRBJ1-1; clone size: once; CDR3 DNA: TGTGCCAGCAGCTTTACAGGTAACACTGAAGCTTTCTTT; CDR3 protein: CASSFTGNTEAFF
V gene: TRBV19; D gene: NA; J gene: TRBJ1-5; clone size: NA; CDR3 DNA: TGTGCCAGTAGTATACGAAACAGGTATTTTTCAAATAGCAATCAGCCCCAGCATTTT; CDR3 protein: CASSIRNRYFSNSNQPQHF
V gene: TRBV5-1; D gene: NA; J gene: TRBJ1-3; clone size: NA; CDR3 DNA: TGCGCCAGCAGCTTGGAAGGGGCCGAGGGTTGGAACACCATATATTTT; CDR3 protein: CASSLEGAEGWNTIYF
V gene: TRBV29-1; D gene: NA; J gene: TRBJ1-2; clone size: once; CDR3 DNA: TGCAGCGTTGGAACAGGCGAAGATGGCTACACCTTC; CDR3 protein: CSVGTGEDGYTF
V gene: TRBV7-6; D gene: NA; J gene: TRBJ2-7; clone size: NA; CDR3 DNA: TGTGCCAGCAGCCCACGACCCTACGAGCAGTACTTC; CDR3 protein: CASSPRPYEQYF
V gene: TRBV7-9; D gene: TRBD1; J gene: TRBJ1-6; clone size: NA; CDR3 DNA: TGTGCCAGCAGCTCGGGGACAGGGGTTAATTCACCCCTCCACTTT; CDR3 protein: CASSSGTGVNSPLHF
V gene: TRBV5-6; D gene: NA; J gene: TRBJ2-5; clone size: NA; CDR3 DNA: TGTGCCAGCAGCCCGGCAGGGGCCACCGGGGAGACCCAGTACTTC; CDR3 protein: CASSPAGATGETQYF
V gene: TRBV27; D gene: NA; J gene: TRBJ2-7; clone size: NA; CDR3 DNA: TGTGCCAGCAGGGTTTTTCCCCACGAGCAGTACTTC; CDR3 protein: CASRVFPHEQYF
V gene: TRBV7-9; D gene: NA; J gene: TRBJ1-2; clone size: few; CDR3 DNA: TGTGCCAGCAGCCCCGGACGGATCTATGGCTACACCTTC; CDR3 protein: CASSPGRIYGYTF
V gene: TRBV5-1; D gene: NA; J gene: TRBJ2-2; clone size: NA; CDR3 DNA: TGCGCCAGCAGCTTGGAAGGGGGGGAGACCGGGGAGCTGTTTTTT; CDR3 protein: CASSLEGGETGELFF
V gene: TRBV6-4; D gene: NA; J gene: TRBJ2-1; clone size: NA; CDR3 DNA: TGTGCCAGCAGAGTCAATGGGCGAACCTACAATGAGCAGTTCTTC; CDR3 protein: CASRVNGRTYNEQFF
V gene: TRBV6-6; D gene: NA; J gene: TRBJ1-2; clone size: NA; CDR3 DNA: TGTGCCAGCAGCTTGACCGAGTGGGGGTATAACTATGGCTACACCTTC; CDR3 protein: CASSLTEWGYNYGYTF
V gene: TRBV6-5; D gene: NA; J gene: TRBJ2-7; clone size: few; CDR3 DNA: TGTGCCAGCAGCCGGACAGTGGGGGCCTACGAGCAGTACTTC; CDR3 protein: CASSRTVGAYEQYF
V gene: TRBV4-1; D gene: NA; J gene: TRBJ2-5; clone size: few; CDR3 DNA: TGCGCCAGCCAGTGGGGGGAGACCCAGTACTTC; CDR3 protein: CASQWGETQYF
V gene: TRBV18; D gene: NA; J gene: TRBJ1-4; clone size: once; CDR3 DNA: TGTGCCAGCTCACCGCAGCAGGGGACGAGTGAAAAACTGTTTTTT; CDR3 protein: CASSPQQGTSEKLFF
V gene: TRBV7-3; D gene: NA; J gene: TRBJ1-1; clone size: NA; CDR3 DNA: TGTGCCAGCAGCTTAAACGGGGGTGGGGACGCGGACGAAGCTTTCTTT; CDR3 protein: CASSLNGGGDADEAFF
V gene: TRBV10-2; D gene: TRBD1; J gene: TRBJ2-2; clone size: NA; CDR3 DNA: TGCGCCAGCAGTGAAGGACAGGGTGAAACCGGGGAGCTGTTTTTT; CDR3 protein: CASSEGQGETGELFF
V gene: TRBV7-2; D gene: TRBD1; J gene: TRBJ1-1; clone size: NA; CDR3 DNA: TGTGCCAGCAGCCATCAGGGGGGAAGGGACACTGAAGCTTTCTTT; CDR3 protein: CASSHQGGRDTEAFF
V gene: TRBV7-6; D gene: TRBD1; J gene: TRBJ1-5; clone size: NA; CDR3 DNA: TGTGCCAGCAGCCTTAGACAGGGTTACAATCAGCCCCAGCATTTT; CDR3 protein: CASSLRQGYNQPQHF
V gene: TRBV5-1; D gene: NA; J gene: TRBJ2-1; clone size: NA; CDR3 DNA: TGCGCCAGCAGCTTGGTAGGTCAGGGATTGGGCAATGAGCAGTTCTTC; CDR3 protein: CASSLVGQGLGNEQFF
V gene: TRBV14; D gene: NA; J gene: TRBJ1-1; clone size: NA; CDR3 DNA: TGTGCCAGCAGCCAAGCCTTGAACACTGAAGCTTTCTTT; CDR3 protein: CASSQALNTEAFF
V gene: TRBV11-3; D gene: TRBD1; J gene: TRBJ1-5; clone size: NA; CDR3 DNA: TGTGCCAGCAGCTCCCGGGACAGCCGGAATCAGCCCCAGCATTTT; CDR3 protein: CASSSRDSRNQPQHF
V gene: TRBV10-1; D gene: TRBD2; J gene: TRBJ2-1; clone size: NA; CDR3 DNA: TGCGCCAGCAGTGGGGACACCGGGACTAGCGGGAGAGATGAGCAGTTCTTC; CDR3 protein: CASSGDTGTSGRDEQFF
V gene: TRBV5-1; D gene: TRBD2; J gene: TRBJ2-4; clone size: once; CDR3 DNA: TGCGCCAGCAGCTTGGTGACTAGCGGACTAGCCAAAAACATTCAGTACTTC; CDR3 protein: CASSLVTSGLAKNIQYF